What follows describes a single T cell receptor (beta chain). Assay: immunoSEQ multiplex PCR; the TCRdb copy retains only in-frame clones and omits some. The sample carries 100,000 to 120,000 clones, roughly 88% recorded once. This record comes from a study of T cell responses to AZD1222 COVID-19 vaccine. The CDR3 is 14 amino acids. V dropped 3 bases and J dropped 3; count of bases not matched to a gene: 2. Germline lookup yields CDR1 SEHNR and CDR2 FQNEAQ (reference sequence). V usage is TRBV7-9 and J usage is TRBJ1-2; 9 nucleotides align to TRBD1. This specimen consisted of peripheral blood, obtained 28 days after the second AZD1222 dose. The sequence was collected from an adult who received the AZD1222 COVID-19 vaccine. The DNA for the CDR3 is TGTGCCAGCAGCTTCCGGGACAGGGACTATGGCTACACCTTC. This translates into CASSFRDRDYGYTF.